A selection of T cell receptor beta chains follows, all from one sample in a study of T cell changes during pregnancy in multiple sclerosis. Clones were sequenced by immunoSEQ multiplex PCR, and TCRdb holds only the in-frame ones, with some missing. Of some 70,000 clones listed, 80% to 95% are singletons. Material: peripheral blood, obtained in the first trimester of pregnancy. The receptors come from a female donor with multiple sclerosis, enrolled in a pregnancy study. The conserved cysteine and the conserved F or W are not part of the CDR3 here. Fields, in order: V gene, CDR3 protein.

TRBV10-3 AISSGRMWEQY
TRBV9 ASSPRTGNVEQY
TRBV6-1 ASSPQNTEAF
TRBV30 AFGTSGSKETQY
TRBV28 ASSFGLAGTEQY
TRBV5-4 ASSPGTGGWYGYT
TRBV7-3 ASSLALSSYNEQF
TRBV5-5 ASSPQNTEAF
TRBV2 ASKERENAGELF
TRBV11-2 ASSSGRPGWGNTIY
TRBV5-6 ASSLATTGANYGYT
TRBV7-9 ASSASGANTGELF
TRBV30 AWTPGTGGRQPQH
TRBV25-1 ASSETDIYGYT
TRBV9 ASSVGSSGGRVTDTQY
TRBV5-4 ASSRGSPTGELF
TRBV4-1 ASSLTGDTEAF
TRBV2 ASSEARSVEAF
TRBV2 ASSLPGVGNTIY
TRBV5-1 ASSPGTESNQPQH
TRBV5-4 ASSSSGGQTQY
TRBV7-3 ASSLNGAGETQY
TRBV5-1 ASSLNRRNTGELF
TRBV5-1 ASSLEAGRSGNTIY
TRBV28 ASSFIGKNEKLF
TRBV2 ASSEPQGVPSEAF
TRBV19 ASSPDRGRRTEAF
TRBV4-2 ASSQEGPLPIYNEQF
TRBV7-2 ASSLVNRRGTLYEQY
TRBV18 ASSPGVTDNSPLH
TRBV19 ASSSGTGINNEQF
TRBV9 ASSVTGISGNTIY
TRBV15 ATSRVLGQGSNQPQH
TRBV19 ASSTRLASGRTGELF
TRBV2 ASRERWGVGELF
TRBV7-2 ASSVDSRTYEQY